These T cell receptor beta chains were read from a single sample in a study of T cells in Graves' hyperthyroidism and ophthalmopathy. One entry per CDR3 protein results from TCRdb running MiXCR on the multiplex PCR reads. The profile shows roughly 570,000 distinct CDR3 sequences, about 45% of them singletons. Input material: peripheral blood or thyroid tissue (not recorded which). These receptors were collected from a woman between 18 and 29 years old with Graves' hyperthyroidism. Both conserved end residues are trimmed from each CDR3.

V	J	CDR3
TRBV19	TRBJ1-1	ASSLGPGTTEAF
TRBV12-5	TRBJ1-2	ASGFGQGINGYT
TRBV7-2	TRBJ2-5	ASSPRLVIETQY
TRBV2	TRBJ2-7	ASSDGRGRTYEQY
TRBV29-1	TRBJ2-5	SVARDSNQPQY
TRBV12-3/TRBV12-4	TRBJ1-1	ASSSGALEDTEAF
TRBV5-6	TRBJ2-3	ASRPSGGTDTQY
TRBV15	TRBJ2-4	ATSTAGDLAKNIQY
TRBV7-3	TRBJ1-5	ASSAIRPQPQH
TRBV6-5	TRBJ2-7	ASSQQSVQYEQY
TRBV20-1	TRBJ2-2	SARTSGRAPSYELF
TRBV2	TRBJ1-4	ASSEDRGLF
TRBV29-1	TRBJ2-5	SGRGETQY
TRBV6-2/TRBV6-3	TRBJ1-1	ASSYSPNDRRNTEAF
TRBV11-3	TRBJ2-2	ASRQSETQYFGELF
TRBV29-1	TRBJ1-5	SPRQGDNQPQH
TRBV19	TRBJ2-2	ASILHRPISIVTGELF
TRBV6-8	TRBJ2-5	ASSYGGDRRMETQY
TRBV20-1	TRBJ2-3	SARGLAYSDTQY
TRBV29-1	TRBJ2-5	SGRDLETQY
TRBV7-9	TRBJ2-2	ASSTGTREELF
TRBV7-8	TRBJ2-7	ASSPGTSGPSYEQY
TRBV5-1	TRBJ2-7	ASRAPPGLAGANEQY
TRBV19	TRBJ2-3	ASNQDRVGTQY
TRBV29-1	TRBJ1-1	SVRGTEAF
TRBV5-1	TRBJ1-2	ASSLDQLLYGYT
TRBV19	TRBJ2-2	ASRPQGPGELF
TRBV20-1	TRBJ2-5	SALSDLTEETQY
TRBV4-2	TRBJ1-6	ASSQDGAGGYNSPLH
TRBV20-1	TRBJ1-1	SADPTGGATEAF
TRBV18	TRBJ2-5	ASSPLDGQETQY
TRBV20-1	TRBJ2-7	SAVRLAGGVLSEQY
TRBV2	TRBJ1-6	ASSDQGGRYPLH
TRBV29-1	TRBJ1-5	SPGTVSNQPQH
TRBV24-1	TRBJ2-2	ATSDPRTDTGELF
TRBV15	TRBJ1-4	ATSRGAGGYEKLF
TRBV6-1	TRBJ2-5	ASGPLGQTGMRTQY
TRBV6-5	TRBJ2-2	ASSYSELGELF
TRBV7-8	TRBJ2-7	ASSLGLAGFDAYEQY
TRBV4-3	TRBJ1-4	ASSQTNSGGEKLL
TRBV6-1	TRBJ2-7	ASKLPGNYEQY
TRBV20-1	TRBJ2-7	SAQGTSGSIYEQY
TRBV7-8	TRBJ2-7	ASSLKTSGDYEQY
TRBV11-2	TRBJ2-7	ASNRPPYEQY
TRBV7-2	TRBJ2-7	ASSLAAVGLGQY